The 28 T cell receptor beta chains below all came from one sample that was sequenced in a study of T cell changes during pregnancy in multiple sclerosis. Data came from immunoSEQ multiplex PCR; TCRdb stores just in-frame clones and leaves some out. Among more than 70,000 clones, about 92% were seen once, and the ten largest hold 2.3%. The source material was peripheral blood, sampled before pregnancy. The receptors originated from a female donor with multiple sclerosis, enrolled in a pregnancy study.

A note on this clone: Germline and junction disagree at one end, which may indicate a read error. The V and J genes are TRBV7-7 and TRBJ2-5; 12 nucleotides agree with TRBD2. Looked up from germline, CDR1 is SSHAT and CDR2 is FNYEAQ (reference sequence). The CDR3 sequence is 15 residues long. CDR3 sequence reads: CASSSGTSGLETQYF. The CDR3 DNA reads as TGTGCTAGCAGCTCAGGGACTAGCGGGCTAGAGACCCAGTACTTC.

This clone was counted a single time. The chain employs TRBV9 and TRBJ2-7; a possible D gene is TRBD1 (5 bases). The germline V gene encodes CDR1 SGDLS and CDR2 YYNGEE. The ends were cut back, 1 base at V and 2 bases at J, with 10 bases in the middle. The CDR3 consists of 14 residues. DNA for the CDR3: TGTGCCAGCAGCGTACAGGGTGGCCCCTACGAGCAGTACTTC. Residues: CASSVQGGPYEQYF.

The gene calls are TRBV29-1 and TRBJ1-2; D is unclear. V dropped 0 bases and J dropped 7 bases, with 12 bases sitting between them. The CDR3 is 13 amino acids. Germline values: CDR1 SQVTM, CDR2 ANQGSEA. The CDR3: CSVEDLGRGGYTF. The CDR3 nucleotides are TGCAGCGTTGAAGATTTGGGGAGAGGTGGCTACACCTTC.

The chain is built from TRBV19 and TRBJ1-1, with TRBD1 identical over 8 bases. From germline, CDR1 is LNHDA and CDR2 SQIVND (reference sequence). This CDR3 has 15 residues. Losses at the gene ends were 3 bases for V and 1 base for J; bases not matched to a gene: 4. The CDR3 DNA is TGTGCCAGTAGTATCGACAGGGGCTCGAACACTGAAGCTTTCTTT. It yields the protein CASSIDRGSNTEAFF.

The chain links TRBV28 to TRBJ1-4; D gene ambiguous. The CDR3 has 14 residues. Germline V lookup: CDR1 MDHEN, CDR2 SYDVKM. The germline V and J ends were trimmed by 6 bases and 3 bases, with 11 bases remaining between them. The CDR3 here is CASRDDTPNEKLFF. The CDR3, as DNA: TGTGCCAGCAGAGATGACACTCCTAATGAAAAACTGTTTTTT.

The chain is built from TRBV20-1 and TRBJ2-1; D uncertain. Germline V CDR1 and CDR2: DFQATT, SNEGSKA (reference sequence). The length of the CDR3 is 10 residues. V was clipped by 5 bases and J by 10 bases, with 9 bases between them. Written as DNA, the CDR3 is TGCAGTGCTTTCAGTATGGAGCAGTTCTTC. Its translation: CSAFSMEQFF.

The chain carries TRBV28 and TRBJ2-1; a weak D match, TRBD2 (6 bases). CDR3 length: 14 amino acids. V was trimmed by 9 bases and J by 4 bases, leaving 16 bases between them. Germline CDR1 MDHEN, CDR2 SYDVKM. DNA for the CDR3: TGTGCCAGTTCGGTCGCGGGATTTTACAATGAGCAGTTCTTC. Amino acids: CASSVAGFYNEQFF.

The rearrangement uses TRBV6-6 and TRBJ2-7; 9 nucleotides agree with TRBD2. Germline V lookup: CDR1 MNHNY, CDR2 SVGAGI (reference sequence). With V trimmed by 7 bases and J by 6 bases, 16 bases remained unmatched. The CDR3 has 16 residues. The CDR3, as DNA: TGTGCCAGCACCAGAGCGGGTAGCGGGAGTATTGGCGAGCAGTACTTC. Translating it yields CASTRAGSGSIGEQYF.

The CDR3: CASSVATVTSQETQYF. CDR3 nucleotides: TGTGCCAGCAGCGTAGCTACGGTGACTAGTCAAGAGACCCAGTACTTC. V is TRBV9 and J is TRBJ2-5, with D tentatively TRBD2 (6 bases). Germline assignment: CDR1 SGDLS and CDR2 YYNGEE. The germline V and J ends were trimmed by 0 bases and 2 bases, with 14 bases remaining between them. The length of the CDR3 is 16 residues.

This chain links TRBV7-8 with TRBJ1-3; D not certain. CDR1 SGHVS and CDR2 FQNEAQ come from the germline V gene. The CDR3 extends over 15 amino acids. Trimming removed 5 bases from V and 0 bases from J, with 11 bases in between. CDR3 sequence: CASSDGLRSGNTIYF. In DNA, the CDR3 is TGTGCCAGCAGCGACGGACTTCGCTCTGGAAACACCATATATTTT.

This clone came up once. The V and J genes are TRBV30 and TRBJ1-2; D is perhaps TRBD1 (6 bases). CDR3 size: 14 residues. The germline CDR1 and CDR2 sequences are GTSNPN and SVGIG (reference sequence). V was trimmed by 4 bases and J by 6 bases, leaving 18 bases between them. The CDR3 bases are TGTGCCTGGATTAAGGGCCGGGGGGCCAATGGCTACACCTTC. It encodes CAWIKGRGANGYTF.

The chain is built from TRBV19 and TRBJ2-3; a weak D match, TRBD2 (6 bases). V lost 5 bases and J 5 bases, leaving 17 bases between the germline ends. CDR1 and CDR2 (germline): LNHDA, SQIVND (reference sequence). The CDR3 is 15 residues long. CDR3 nucleotide sequence: TGTGCCAGTAGTTCCCAGGGAGGAGTGGGAGATACGCAGTATTTT. Translation: CASSSQGGVGDTQYF.

This chain uses TRBV10-3 with TRBJ1-6; 8 nucleotides agree with TRBD1. Germline lookup yields CDR1 ENHRY and CDR2 SYGVKD. This CDR3 contains 16 residues. The ends lost 7 bases at V and 8 bases at J; junction bases unmatched: 13. CDR3 in amino acids: CAIKPEGPTGDSPLHF. CDR3 DNA sequence: TGTGCCATCAAGCCGGAGGGGCCGACAGGGGATTCACCCCTCCACTTT.

This clone has a single count. The rearrangement joins TRBV7-9 to TRBJ1-2; 7 bases map to TRBD1. The CDR3 length is 15 residues. V was clipped by 1 base and J by 5 bases; unmatched bases: 7. The V gene's germline CDR1 is SEHNR and CDR2 FQNEAQ (reference sequence). CDR3 protein: CASSLVGGASYGYTF. In DNA form, the CDR3 reads TGTGCCAGCAGCTTAGTAGGGGGCGCATCTTATGGCTACACCTTC.

The V gene is TRBV7-3, the J gene TRBJ2-3; TRBD2 aligns across 10 bases. V trimming: 3 bases; J trimming: 2 bases; junction bases outside the gene matches: 5. The CDR3 consists of 16 residues. In germline, CDR1 is SGHTA, CDR2 FQGTGA. CDR3 sequence: CASSFGLAGVTDTQYF. The CDR3 coding sequence is TGTGCCAGCAGCTTTGGGCTAGCGGGAGTCACAGATACGCAGTATTTT.

The chain uses TRBV11-1 and TRBJ2-7, with a possible D match to TRBD1 (6 bases). Trimming took 5 bases from V and 3 from J, leaving 14 bases between them. The CDR3 runs 14 residues. The germline gives CDR1 SGHAT, CDR2 FQDESV (reference sequence). The CDR3 sequence is CASSRSWDNYEQYF. The CDR3 DNA reads TGTGCCAGCAGCCGATCTTGGGACAACTACGAGCAGTACTTC.

This clone was seen only once. The chain links TRBV7-9 to TRBJ2-5, with 8 positions matching TRBD1. The CDR3 loop spans 14 amino acids. Germline V gene sequence: CDR1 SEHNR, CDR2 FQNEAQ (reference sequence). J lost 5 bases, V lost 1 base, and 3 bases had no gene match. CDR3 protein: CASSLGTGSETQYF. The CDR3 DNA reads TGTGCCAGCAGCTTAGGGACAGGGTCGGAGACCCAGTACTTC.

This clone was recorded at least ten times. V gene TRBV4-3 combines with J gene TRBJ2-3; D possibly corresponds to TRBD1 (6 bases). CDR1 LGHNA and CDR2 YSLEER come from the germline V gene. V lost 0 bases and J lost 2, with 15 bases in between. There are 17 residues in the CDR3. CDR3 sequence reads: CASSQDLSGHNTDTQYF. The CDR3 nucleotides read TGCGCCAGCAGCCAAGATTTATCGGGACACAACACAGATACGCAGTATTTT.

Only a few counts were recorded for this clone. The chain joins TRBV6-6 to TRBJ1-5; 10 bases line up with TRBD1. The CDR3 loop spans 15 amino acids. Trimming at V came to 6 bases and at J to 7 bases, leaving 9 bases not matched to a gene. CDR1 is MNHNY, CDR2 SVGAGI, per germline (reference sequence). In DNA, the CDR3 is TGTGCCAGCAGGCCGGACAGGGGGGAGGGACAGCCCCAGCATTTT. It encodes CASRPDRGEGQPQHF.

The V gene is TRBV5-1, the J gene TRBJ1-1; D is unresolved. Per the germline V gene, CDR1 is SGHRS and CDR2 is YFSETQ. CDR3 size: 14 residues. The ends were cut back, 7 bases at V and 1 base at J, with 14 bases in the middle. The CDR3 protein is CASRPGKGNTEAFF. The CDR3 region has the DNA TGCGCCAGCCGACCCGGGAAGGGGAACACTGAAGCTTTCTTT.

This clone is a singleton in its sample. The chain links TRBV9 to TRBJ1-3; 7 bases are shared with TRBD1. The germline gives CDR1 SGDLS, CDR2 YYNGEE. V gave up 1 base and J gave up 4 bases; unmatched junction bases: 8. The CDR3 runs to 16 residues. The CDR3 DNA reads as TGTGCCAGCAGCGTAAAGGCAGGGGGTTCGGGAAACACCATATATTTT. It specifies CASSVKAGGSGNTIYF. The full variable domain, in which reference TRBV9 and TRBJ1-3 provide the parts outside the CDR3, is DSGVTQTPKHLITATGQRVTLRCSPRSGDLSVYWYQQSLDQGLQFLIQYYNGEERAKGNILERFSAQQFPDLHSELNLSSLELGDSALYFCASSVKAGGSGNTIYFGEGSWLTVV.

This chain links TRBV10-3 with TRBJ2-5; TRBD2 matches at 11 bases. Germline trimming cut 5 bases from V and 2 bases from J; bases unmatched to any gene: 4. Germline V gives CDR1 ENHRY, CDR2 SYGVKD. There are 15 residues in the CDR3. This CDR3 reads CAISNLAGGQETQYF. DNA for the CDR3: TGTGCCATCAGTAACCTAGCGGGAGGTCAAGAGACCCAGTACTTC.

The chain is built from TRBV27 and TRBJ2-7, with TRBD1 identical over 11 bases. The CDR3 sequence is 14 residues long. V shed 4 bases, J shed 4 bases, and the junction held 3 bases outside the gene matches. Germline values: CDR1 MNHEY, CDR2 SMNVEV (reference sequence). CDR3 loop: CASSSGTGGYEQYF. CDR3 coding DNA: TGTGCCAGCAGTTCTGGGACAGGGGGTTACGAGCAGTACTTC.

The chain combines TRBV14 with TRBJ1-2; 11 bases are shared with TRBD1. The CDR3 loop spans 16 amino acids. Germline V CDR1 and CDR2: SGHDN, FVKESK. V lost 4 bases and J lost 4; bases outside the gene matches: 8. The CDR3 bases are TGTGCCAGCAGCCCCCTCGGGACAGGGGGAATCTATGGCTACACCTTC. Translating gives CASSPLGTGGIYGYTF.

V usage is TRBV7-9 and J usage is TRBJ2-7, with 8 bases aligning to TRBD2. J lost 1 base, V lost 5 bases, and 4 bases had no gene match. The CDR3 runs 14 residues. The germline V gene has CDR1 SEHNR and CDR2 FQNEAQ (reference sequence). The CDR3 is CASSVTSESYEQYF. Written as DNA, the CDR3 is TGTGCCAGCAGCGTGACTAGCGAGTCCTACGAGCAGTACTTC.

The chain carries TRBV5-6 and TRBJ1-1; 7 positions match TRBD1. There are 14 residues in the CDR3. V was pared by 2 bases and J by 4 bases, with 5 bases of the junction left unmatched. Germline assignment: CDR1 SGHDT and CDR2 YYEEEE. DNA for the CDR3: TGTGCCAGCAGCTTTTCGCAGGGGGGCACTGAAGCTTTCTTT. It yields the protein CASSFSQGGTEAFF.

The chain is built from TRBV27 and TRBJ2-7; D is perhaps TRBD1 (5 bases). V lost 1 base, J lost 7 bases, and 11 bases lay in between. The CDR3 extends over 13 amino acids. Germline assignment: CDR1 MNHEY and CDR2 SMNVEV (reference sequence). The CDR3: CASSLLGVGEQYF. CDR3 bases: TGTGCCAGCAGTTTATTAGGGGTGGGAGAGCAGTACTTC.

This chain joins TRBV6-6 and TRBJ2-3; no clear D. Germline assignment: CDR1 MNHNY and CDR2 SVGAGI (reference sequence). Trimming took off 6 bases at V and 2 bases at J, with 12 bases between the two ends. The CDR3 is made up of 14 amino acids. CDR3 sequence: CASRNRQLTDTQYF. In DNA form, the CDR3 reads TGTGCCAGCAGAAATAGACAACTCACAGATACGCAGTATTTT.